What follows are 29 T cell receptor beta chains derived from one specimen sequenced in a study of blood T cell repertoires in COVID-19. Measured with immunoSEQ multiplex PCR; TCRdb has only the in-frame clones, and not every one. The sample carries about 180,000 clones, roughly 84% recorded once. The sequenced sample consisted of PBMCs or T cells enriched from blood (not recorded which). Source of these receptors: a human donor with acute COVID-19. The donor label of this sample is uncertain.

This clone came up once. V usage is TRBV18 and J usage is TRBJ1-2; D gene unclear. Trimming pared 1 base from V and 6 bases from J, leaving 12 bases between. Per the germline V gene, CDR1 is KGHSH and CDR2 is LQKENI. The CDR3 totals 14 residues. The CDR3 coding sequence is TGTGCCAGCTCACCACAGAACGCGAGGGATGGCTACACCTTC. Translating gives CASSPQNARDGYTF.

This rearrangement joins TRBV7-3 to TRBJ2-1, with TRBD2 as a possible D gene (7 bases). Germline CDR1 reads SGHTA; CDR2 reads FQGTGA. V was clipped by 5 bases and J by 4 bases, with 18 bases between them. The CDR3 contains 16 residues. The chain's CDR3 is CASSPRDGGRYNEQFF. The CDR3 nucleotides read TGTGCCAGCAGCCCTCGGGACGGGGGGCGGTACAATGAGCAGTTCTTC.

The genes are TRBV2 and TRBJ2-1, with D unclear. The CDR3 contains 15 residues. Trimming took off 4 bases at V and 7 bases at J, with 17 bases between the two ends. CDR1 and CDR2 from the germline V gene are SNHLY and FYNNEI. CDR3 sequence: CASSGRRVRSNEQFF. CDR3 DNA sequence: TGTGCCAGCAGTGGTCGACGGGTCCGGAGTAATGAGCAGTTCTTC.

The chain couples TRBV18 to TRBJ1-2; 8 nucleotides match TRBD1. CDR3 length: 19 residues. Germline assignment: CDR1 KGHSH and CDR2 LQKENI. V trimming: 3 bases; J trimming: 7 bases; junction bases outside the gene matches: 22. The CDR3 DNA reads TGTGCCAGCTCACCGCTTATGCCGAGAAGTGACAGGGGTGTTGGTGGCTACACCTTC. Translated, it gives CASSPLMPRSDRGVGGYTF.

This clone was seen a handful of times. This chain connects TRBV5-6 to TRBJ2-3; possible D gene TRBD1, 6 bases. There are 14 residues in the CDR3. V was pared by 2 bases and J by 3 bases, with 10 bases between. Germline values: CDR1 SGHDT, CDR2 YYEEEE. The CDR3 region is CASSLQGPTDTQYF. Written as DNA, the CDR3 is TGTGCCAGCAGCTTACAGGGACCGACAGATACGCAGTATTTT.

This clone was seen once. The chain is built from TRBV19 and TRBJ2-7, with TRBD1 matching 9 bases. V gave up 5 bases and J gave up 0 bases; unmatched junction bases: 5. There are 15 residues in the CDR3. Germline assignment: CDR1 LNHDA and CDR2 SQIVND (reference sequence). This CDR3 is CASSEGQGPSYEQYF. CDR3 coding DNA: TGTGCCAGTAGTGAGGGACAGGGTCCCTCCTACGAGCAGTACTTC.

This chain uses TRBV4-1 with TRBJ2-7; 8 bases align to TRBD1. The length of the CDR3 is 17 residues. Germline V gene sequence: CDR1 MGHRA, CDR2 YSYEKL. V was pared by 1 base and J by 5 bases, with 13 bases of the junction left unmatched. The CDR3 coding sequence is TGCGCCAGCAGCCAAGGGTTCTCAGGGGGCGCTTATCACGAGCAGTACTTC. Its translation is CASSQGFSGGAYHEQYF.

The rearrangement uses TRBV30 and TRBJ2-7; 8 bases are a match to TRBD1. Germline V gene sequence: CDR1 GTSNPN, CDR2 SVGIG (reference sequence). The junction had 10 bases not matched to a gene; V was cut back by 0 bases and J by 6 bases. The CDR3 consists of 15 residues. In nucleotides, the CDR3 is TGTGCCTGGAGTGTAGGCCAGGGGGCGATCAGCGAGCAGTACTTC. Its protein is CAWSVGQGAISEQYF.

The rearrangement links TRBV10-3 to TRBJ1-1; 11 bases are shared with TRBD1. With 1 base clipped from V and 5 bases from J, the junction kept 6 bases outside the gene matches. CDR3 length equals 16 residues. Germline V gene sequence: CDR1 ENHRY, CDR2 SYGVKD. The CDR3 reads CAISELGGQGGTEAFF. CDR3 coding DNA: TGTGCCATCAGTGAGTTAGGGGGACAGGGGGGAACTGAAGCTTTCTTT.

This clone came up a few times. The chain carries TRBV3-1 (or the pseudogene TRBV3-2) and TRBJ1-1; D gene uncertain. Germline V CDR1 and CDR2: LGHDT, YNNKEL (reference sequence). Deletions cut 2 bases from V and 7 bases from J, with 8 bases between. The CDR3 totals 12 residues. CDR3 loop: CASSQISNEAFF. In DNA form, the CDR3 reads TGTGCCAGCAGCCAAATTTCAAATGAAGCTTTCTTT.

This clone was observed a single time. This chain links TRBV18 with TRBJ2-1; possible D gene TRBD2, 5 bases. In germline, CDR1 is KGHSH, CDR2 LQKENI. The CDR3 consists of 14 residues. Between the trimmed V and J ends, which lost 5 bases and 2 bases, there was a span of 10 bases. CDR3 amino acids: CASSITSAYNEQFF. The CDR3 DNA sequence: TGTGCCAGCTCAATAACTAGTGCCTACAATGAGCAGTTCTTC.

The chain links TRBV25-1 to TRBJ2-4; 8 bases align to TRBD1. Losses at the gene ends were 6 bases for V and 7 bases for J; bases not matched to a gene: 20. CDR1 and CDR2 (germline): MGHDK, SYGVNS. The CDR3 sequence is 18 residues long. Here the CDR3 DNA reads TGTGCCAGCAGCGGGGGTATGGGCAGGGGGCATCGTGGGAACATTCAGTACTTC. Protein: CASSGGMGRGHRGNIQYF.

The rearrangement links TRBV27 to TRBJ2-7, with 7 nucleotides matching TRBD1. The V and J ends lost 5 bases and 3 bases, in that order; junction bases with no gene match: 7. CDR1 and CDR2 from the germline V gene are MNHEY and SMNVEV (reference sequence). The CDR3 length is 14 residues. CDR3 region: CASSHRDSSYEQYF. Written as DNA, the CDR3 is TGTGCCAGCAGTCACCGGGACAGCAGCTACGAGCAGTACTTC.

V is TRBV6-5 and J is TRBJ1-2, with 8 positions matching TRBD1. The CDR3 runs 14 residues. Germline V gene sequence: CDR1 MNHEY, CDR2 SVGAGI. Losses at the gene ends were 3 bases for V and 5 bases for J; bases not matched to a gene: 5. The CDR3 sequence: CASSYRDRSYGYTF. In DNA, the CDR3 is TGTGCCAGCAGTTATCGGGACAGGTCTTATGGCTACACCTTC.

The CDR3 here is CASSPVGALYTF. Written as DNA, the CDR3 is TGTGCCAGCTCTCCCGTGGGGGCGCTCTACACCTTC. The chain is built from TRBV12-3 or TRBV12-4 and TRBJ1-2; tentative D call: TRBD1 (6 bases). There are 12 residues in the CDR3. The V end lost 8 bases, the J end lost 10 bases, and 17 bases lay between the germline ends.

Written as DNA, the CDR3 is TGTGCCAGCAGTGAAGGAAGCGGGGGGGCAGGCAATGAGCAGTTCTTC. It is translated as CASSEGSGGAGNEQFF. This chain links TRBV2 with TRBJ2-1; 10 bases agree with TRBD2. CDR3 size: 16 residues. Germline V gene data show CDR1 as SNHLY and CDR2 as FYNNEI. With 1 base clipped from V and 6 bases from J, the junction kept 6 bases outside the gene matches.

The chain employs TRBV4-1 and TRBJ1-5; a possible D gene is TRBD1 (5 bases). The V and J ends lost 0 bases and 4 bases respectively, with 13 bases between them. Germline loops: CDR1 MGHRA, CDR2 YSYEKL. The CDR3 length is 16 residues. CDR3 DNA sequence: TGCGCCAGCAGCCAAGATCGTGGCAGGGTTAATCAGCCCCAGCATTTT. Its protein is CASSQDRGRVNQPQHF.

The chain recombines TRBV5-6 with TRBJ1-2; 10 nucleotides line up with TRBD1. From germline, CDR1 is SGHDT and CDR2 YYEEEE. Trimming removed 3 bases from V and 6 bases from J; junction bases left unmatched: 5. The CDR3 extends over 14 amino acids. The CDR3 region is CASSSETGGNGYTF. CDR3 coding DNA: TGTGCCAGCAGCTCAGAGACAGGGGGCAATGGCTACACCTTC.

This clone was seen once. The junction and the germline gene differ at one end; a read error may be behind it. V and J are TRBV14 and TRBJ1-4, with 7 bases aligning to TRBD1. The CDR3 is 13 amino acids. Germline V gives CDR1 SGHDN, CDR2 FVKESK. The CDR3 here is CASSEEGASKLFF. DNA for the CDR3: TGTGCCAGCAGCGAAGAGGGGGCTTCAAAACTGTTTTTT.

The gene calls are TRBV5-1 and TRBJ1-6, with a weak D call TRBD1 (5 bases). Per the germline V gene, CDR1 is SGHRS and CDR2 is YFSETQ. CDR3 length: 15 amino acids. V was cut by 0 bases and J by 5 bases, with 9 bases left in between. CDR3 DNA: TGCGCCAGCAGCTTGGTAACAGGCAATAATTCACCCCTCCACTTT. Its protein is CASSLVTGNNSPLHF.

The chain links TRBV5-4 to TRBJ2-1; TRBD2 matches at 10 bases. J lost 6 bases, V lost 0 bases, and 3 bases had no gene match. Germline V lookup: CDR1 SGHNT, CDR2 YYREEE (reference sequence). This CDR3 is 15 amino acids long. CDR3 bases: TGTGCCAGCAGCTTGGCAGCGGGGGGGCTCAATGAGCAGTTCTTC. It is translated as CASSLAAGGLNEQFF.

The J gene is TRBJ2-7, the V gene TRBV11-2; D remains unclear. The CDR3 covers 13 residues. V lost 5 bases and J 3 bases, leaving 11 bases between the germline ends. The germline gives CDR1 SGHAT, CDR2 FQNNGV. The CDR3 here is CASSDTTGYEQYF. CDR3 nucleotide sequence: TGTGCCAGCAGCGACACAACCGGCTACGAGCAGTACTTC. Looking up the rest from reference TRBV11-2 and TRBJ2-7 gives the full variable domain: EAGVAQSPRYKIIEKRQSVAFWCNPISGHATLYWYQQILGQGPKLLIQFQNNGVVDDSQLPKDRFSAERLKGVDSTLKIQPAKLEDSAVYLCASSDTTGYEQYFGPGTRLTVT.

The J gene is TRBJ1-3, the V gene TRBV7-9, with 7 bases that match TRBD1. V lost 5 bases to trimming and J lost 4 bases; unmatched junction nucleotides: 2. The length of the CDR3 is 13 residues. The V gene's germline CDR1 is SEHNR and CDR2 FQNEAQ (reference sequence). CDR3 protein: CASSRDRGNTIYF. The CDR3 DNA sequence: TGTGCCAGCAGCAGGGACAGAGGAAACACCATATATTTT. Full variable domain (remainder filled in from reference TRBV7-9 and TRBJ1-3): DTGVSQNPRHKITKRGQNVTFRCDPISEHNRLYWYRQTLGQGPEFLTYFQNEAQLEKSRLLSDRFSAERPKGSFSTLEIQRTEQGDSAMYLCASSRDRGNTIYFGEGSWLTVV.

A single count supports this clone. The chain carries TRBV19 and TRBJ1-6, with a weak D call TRBD1 (6 bases). Germline loops: CDR1 LNHDA, CDR2 SQIVND (reference sequence). Trimming took off 9 bases at V and 9 bases at J, with 12 bases between the two ends. CDR3 length: 12 amino acids. CDR3 DNA sequence: TGTGCCAGCGGGGGGCGAGGTTCACCCCTCCACTTT. As protein: CASGGRGSPLHF.

The chain recombines TRBV5-5 with TRBJ2-1, with 13 nucleotides matching TRBD2. CDR1 and CDR2 from the germline V gene are SGHKS and YYEKEE (reference sequence). Trimming at V came to 5 bases and at J to 0 bases, leaving 8 bases not matched to a gene. The CDR3 is 18 amino acids. CDR3 sequence reads: CASSPGLAGPYSYNEQFF. Written as DNA, the CDR3 is TGTGCCAGCAGTCCGGGACTAGCGGGGCCGTACTCCTACAATGAGCAGTTCTTC.

The V gene is TRBV30, the J gene TRBJ2-2, with 9 nucleotides matching TRBD2. Germline assignment: CDR1 GTSNPN and CDR2 SVGIG (reference sequence). V lost 1 base and J lost 2; bases outside the gene matches: 2. CDR3 size: 15 residues. The CDR3 spells CAWSGTSDNTGELFF. The CDR3 region has the DNA TGTGCCTGGAGTGGGACTAGCGATAACACCGGGGAGCTGTTTTTT.

The chain recombines TRBV4-1 with TRBJ1-2, with 9 bases fitting TRBD1. The germline V gene encodes CDR1 MGHRA and CDR2 YSYEKL. The CDR3 loop spans 14 amino acids. With V trimmed by 2 bases and J by 6 bases, 4 bases remained unmatched. The DNA of the CDR3 is TGCGCCAGCAGCCAACCCGGGACAGGGAATGGCTACACCTTC. It specifies CASSQPGTGNGYTF.

J is TRBJ1-5 and V is TRBV4-1; 10 positions agree with TRBD1. This CDR3 has 16 residues. V was clipped by 5 bases and J by 1 base; unmatched bases: 5. The germline CDR1 and CDR2 sequences are MGHRA and YSYEKL. DNA for the CDR3: TGCGCCAGCAGCGTACGACAGGGGGCGAGCAATCAGCCCCAGCATTTT. Residues: CASSVRQGASNQPQHF.

The chain links TRBV25-1 to TRBJ2-1; no clear D gene. The CDR3 is 15 amino acids. V was shortened by 3 bases and J by 3 bases, with 12 bases between the two germline ends. Per the germline V gene, CDR1 is MGHDK and CDR2 is SYGVNS. The CDR3 protein is CASSDGGASYNEQFF. The CDR3 DNA reads TGTGCCAGCAGTGACGGTGGAGCCAGCTACAATGAGCAGTTCTTC.